A selection of T cell receptor beta chains follows, all from one sample in a study of T cell changes during pregnancy in multiple sclerosis. Some clones are missing from TCRdb's copy, which holds only in-frame ones; the method was immunoSEQ multiplex PCR. This sample has some 40,000 clones, with 92% found just once. Specimen: CD8+ T cells from peripheral blood mononuclear cells, collected before pregnancy. These receptors were collected from a female donor with multiple sclerosis, enrolled in a pregnancy study. CDR3s include the opening cysteine and the closing phenylalanine or tryptophan. D genes are given only for firm matches. The size entry is marked missing in some rows and otherwise reads once, few, many or a size class.

J: TRBJ2-1; V: TRBV10-2; size: .; D: TRBD2; DNA: TGCGCCAGCGTTGGGAGAGCGGGAGGGGATGAGCAGTTCTTC; CDR3: CASVGRAGGDEQFF
J: TRBJ2-1; V: TRBV13; size: .; D: .; DNA: TGTGCCAGCAGCTCGGACTTACACAATGAGCAGTTCTTC; CDR3: CASSSDLHNEQFF
J: TRBJ1-1; V: TRBV9; size: .; D: .; DNA: TGTGCCAGCAGCGTAGCTATCCGAGATGAAGCTTTCTTT; CDR3: CASSVAIRDEAFF
J: TRBJ2-1; V: TRBV6-4; size: once; D: .; DNA: TGTGCCAGCGCGCATGGGAGCATCTACAATGAGCAGTTCTTC; CDR3: CASAHGSIYNEQFF
J: TRBJ1-2; V: TRBV19; size: .; D: TRBD1; DNA: TGTGCCAGTAGTCCAGGGGGCGCCGGCTACACCTTC; CDR3: CASSPGGAGYTF
J: TRBJ1-1; V: TRBV18; size: .; D: TRBD1; DNA: TGTGCCAGCTCACGGGACAGGGGATCCACTGAAGCTTTCTTT; CDR3: CASSRDRGSTEAFF
J: TRBJ2-5; V: TRBV6-1; size: .; D: .; DNA: TGTGCCAGCAGTGAAGAGAGTTGGAGGTTTCTCCAGACCCAGTACTTC; CDR3: CASSEESWRFLQTQYF
J: TRBJ1-1; V: TRBV7-9; size: .; D: .; DNA: TGTGCCAGCAGCTCGAACCTACAGGCGTCGAACACTGAAGCTTTCTTT; CDR3: CASSSNLQASNTEAFF
J: TRBJ2-3; V: TRBV12-2; size: .; D: .; DNA: TGTGCAAGTCGCCGGGGCGGGGGGCTGAGGAGCACAGATACGCAGTATTTT; CDR3: CASRRGGGLRSTDTQYF
J: TRBJ2-3; V: TRBV5-1; size: .; D: .; DNA: TGCGCCAGCAGCTTTGACGGGACTCCCCCCGAGACGCAGTATTTT; CDR3: CASSFDGTPPETQYF
J: TRBJ2-1; V: TRBV6-4; size: many; D: TRBD2; DNA: TGTGCCAGCAGTGAGCGGGGGGGCTCCTACAATGAGCAGTTCTTC; CDR3: CASSERGGSYNEQFF
J: TRBJ1-2; V: TRBV9; size: .; D: TRBD1; DNA: TGTGCCAGCAGCCCAGCGCCGGGACAGGGATTCCCCTTC; CDR3: CASSPAPGQGFPF
J: TRBJ2-7; V: TRBV9; size: .; D: TRBD1; DNA: TGTGCCAGCAGCCCAAGAGACAGGGGGTACGAGCAGTACTTC; CDR3: CASSPRDRGYEQYF
J: TRBJ2-1; V: TRBV9; size: .; D: .; DNA: TGTGCCAGCAGCCCGCGTTCGCAGGGAAGGGAGCAGTTCTTC; CDR3: CASSPRSQGREQFF
J: TRBJ1-4; V: TRBV7-9; size: .; D: .; DNA: TGTGCCAGCAGCCCGACAGGCGTCAATGAAAAACTGTTTTTT; CDR3: CASSPTGVNEKLFF
J: TRBJ1-4; V: TRBV25-1; size: .; D: TRBD1; DNA: TGTGCCAGCAGGGCGACAGGGGGGGGTGAAAAACTGTTTTTT; CDR3: CASRATGGGEKLFF
J: TRBJ1-2; V: TRBV6-1; size: .; D: TRBD1; DNA: TGTGCCAGCAGTGAAGCTTGGCCGGGACAGGGGTATGGCTACACCTTC; CDR3: CASSEAWPGQGYGYTF
J: TRBJ2-7; V: TRBV28; size: .; D: TRBD1; DNA: TGTGCCAGCAGTCAGGGACAGGCCAACACCTACGAGCAGTACTTC; CDR3: CASSQGQANTYEQYF
J: TRBJ2-1; V: TRBV21-1; size: .; D: .; DNA: TGTGCCAGCAGCAGGGGGGAGGGGAACAATGAGCAGTTCTTC; CDR3: CASSRGEGNNEQFF
J: TRBJ2-7; V: TRBV27; size: .; D: TRBD1; DNA: TGTGCCAGCAGTCCCGCGGGACAGGGGAACGAGCAGTACTTC; CDR3: CASSPAGQGNEQYF
J: TRBJ2-5; V: TRBV5-1; size: .; D: TRBD2; DNA: TGCGCCAGCAGCCCCAGCATGTGGGAGGGGATGGGGGAGACCCAGTACTTC; CDR3: CASSPSMWEGMGETQYF
J: TRBJ2-7; V: TRBV5-6; size: .; D: TRBD2; DNA: TGTGCCAGCAGCATCGGGACTAGCGGGGGGTACGAGCAGTACTTC; CDR3: CASSIGTSGGYEQYF
J: TRBJ2-1; V: TRBV5-1; size: .; D: .; DNA: TGCGCCAGCAGCTTGGACCGGGACACCCGCCGCGCCGAGCAGTTCTTC; CDR3: CASSLDRDTRRAEQFF
J: TRBJ2-5; V: TRBV6-5; size: .; D: .; DNA: TGTGCCAGCAGTTACTCGTCGGGGTTGGAGACCCAGTACTTC; CDR3: CASSYSSGLETQYF
J: TRBJ2-1; V: TRBV27; size: .; D: .; DNA: TGTGCCAGCAGTTGGAGGAATGAGCAGTTCTTC; CDR3: CASSWRNEQFF
J: TRBJ1-6; V: TRBV7-3; size: once; D: .; DNA: TGTGCCAGCAGCTTAGCCCCTCTCGAGGGTCCACCCCTCCACTTT; CDR3: CASSLAPLEGPPLHF
J: TRBJ1-1; V: TRBV2; size: few; D: TRBD1; DNA: TGTGCCAGCAGTATACAGGGGCCGAATGAAGCTTTCTTT; CDR3: CASSIQGPNEAFF
J: TRBJ1-6; V: TRBV30; size: .; D: .; DNA: TGTGCCGCGGGTACACCCCTCCACTTT; CDR3: CAAGTPLHF
J: TRBJ2-1; V: TRBV6-6; size: .; D: TRBD1; DNA: TGTGCCAGCGGACAGGGGTACAATGAGCAGTTCTTC; CDR3: CASGQGYNEQFF